Following are 9 T cell receptor beta chains from one sample sequenced in a study of cytomegalovirus exposure and HLA in healthy donors. Using immunoSEQ multiplex PCR, the repertoire was profiled, and TCRdb retains in-frame clones only, with some absent. The table lists roughly 250,000 clones, around nine tenths of them singletons. The sequenced sample consisted of PBMCs. The receptor set was obtained from a man aged 18 to 30 in good health and CMV-seronegative.

The genes are TRBV5-1 and TRBJ2-1; a possible D gene is TRBD1 (6 bases). Germline loops: CDR1 SGHRS, CDR2 YFSETQ. Trimming took 0 bases from V and 14 from J, leaving 18 bases between them. CDR3 length: 14 residues. CDR3: CASSLAVEKGEKFF. The CDR3 nucleotides are TGCGCCAGCAGCTTGGCCGTAGAAAAGGGGGAGAAGTTCTTC. Filled out from reference TRBV5-1 and TRBJ2-1, the complete variable domain reads KAGVTQTPRYLIKTRGQQVTLSCSPISGHRSVSWYQQTPGQGLQFLFEYFSETQRNKGNFPGRFSGRQFSNSRSEMNVSTLELGDSALYLCASSLAVEKGEKFFGPGTRLTVL.

The CDR3 DNA reads as TGTGCCAGCAGCTCCGCGCTAGCGGGAGGGCCAAAATCAGATACGCAGTATTTT. This gives the protein CASSSALAGGPKSDTQYF. The chain combines TRBV7-3 with TRBJ2-3; 12 bases are shared with TRBD2. Germline V lookup: CDR1 SGHTA, CDR2 FQGTGA. The V segment lost 4 bases and the J segment 4 bases; nucleotides outside the gene matches: 12. The length of the CDR3 is 18 residues.

The chain combines TRBV14 with TRBJ2-5; possibly TRBD1 for D (5 bases). CDR1 is SGHDN and CDR2 is FVKESK in the germline V gene. The V end lost 3 bases, the J end lost 0 bases, and 11 bases lay between the germline ends. The CDR3 sequence is 15 residues long. In nucleotides, the CDR3 is TGTGCCAGCAGCCAGGTTTTCAGGGACCAAGAGACCCAGTACTTC. It encodes CASSQVFRDQETQYF.

With respect to this clone: Additional DNA sequences in this sample encode the identical CDR3. The rearrangement joins TRBV27 to TRBJ2-1, with 11 bases fitting TRBD2. Germline V CDR1 and CDR2: MNHEY, SMNVEV (reference sequence). Trimming cost V 8 bases and J 4 bases; bases outside gene matches: 7. CDR3 length: 15 amino acids. The CDR3, as DNA: TGTGCCAGCGGCTCAGGGACTAGCGGATACAATGAGCAGTTCTTC. Its translation is CASGSGTSGYNEQFF.

This sequence joins TRBV27 and TRBJ1-1, with D perhaps TRBD1 (6 bases). Germline CDR1 is MNHEY and CDR2 is SMNVEV (reference sequence). Trimming removed 5 bases from V and 1 base from J, with 11 bases in between. This CDR3 is built from 14 residues. CDR3 residues: CASSAYRANTEAFF. The CDR3 DNA is TGTGCCAGCAGTGCATACAGGGCGAACACTGAAGCTTTCTTT.

The genes are TRBV9 and TRBJ2-2; D perhaps matches TRBD2 (5 bases). Deletions cut 4 bases from V and 4 bases from J, with 14 bases between. The germline V gene encodes CDR1 SGDLS and CDR2 YYNGEE. This CDR3 is 15 amino acids long. The CDR3 coding sequence is TGTGCCAGCAGCACTAGGCGGCGGACCACCGGGGAGCTGTTTTTT. Translation: CASSTRRRTTGELFF.

The chain uses TRBV11-2 and TRBJ2-7; D gene uncertain. Germline values: CDR1 SGHAT, CDR2 FQNNGV. This CDR3 has 13 amino acids. V was shortened by 7 bases and J by 5 bases, with 15 bases between the two germline ends. The CDR3 DNA reads TGTGCCAGCACGGCAGGATTTTTGGACGAGCAGTACTTC. Amino acid sequence: CASTAGFLDEQYF.

The chain combines TRBV4-1 with TRBJ2-1; tentatively, D is TRBD2 (7 bases). This CDR3 comprises 15 residues. V dropped 1 base and J dropped 8 bases, with 15 bases sitting between them. Germline loops: CDR1 MGHRA, CDR2 YSYEKL. CDR3 nucleotide sequence: TGCGCCAGCAGCCAAGGGGTGGCGGGGGCTCATGAGCAGTTCTTC. Translated, it gives CASSQGVAGAHEQFF.

CDR3 region: CSVEQANYNEQFF. CDR3 bases: TGCAGCGTTGAACAGGCGAACTACAATGAGCAGTTCTTC. The rearrangement joins TRBV29-1 to TRBJ2-1; D is uncertain. V dropped 2 bases and J dropped 3 bases, with 8 bases sitting between them. Germline V gene sequence: CDR1 SQVTM, CDR2 ANQGSEA. The CDR3 is 13 amino acids.